Described below is a single TCR beta chain sequence and its context. The sample originates from a study of blood T cell repertoires in COVID-19. Clones were sequenced by immunoSEQ multiplex PCR, and TCRdb holds only the in-frame ones, with some missing. The sample has roughly 170,000 clones, roughly 83% seen once. The sequenced material came from PBMCs or T cells enriched from blood (not recorded which). The sequence was collected from a woman aged 45-65 years who had recovered from COVID-19.

In DNA form, the CDR3 reads TGTGCCAGCTCACCTCCATTCACTGAAGCTTTCTTT. Translating gives CASSPPFTEAFF. This chain joins TRBV18 and TRBJ1-1; D is unresolved. This CDR3 comprises 12 residues. V lost 3 bases and J lost 4, with 6 bases in between. Per germline, CDR1 KGHSH and CDR2 LQKENI.